This entry lists 26 T cell receptor beta chains sequenced from one sample in a study of blood T cells in healthy people across ages. Then a second PCR, running about 7 to 11 cycles, was carried out with a sample-barcoded 5' primer and a J-beta primer mix. MiXCR was run by TCRdb on the 5' RACE reads, yielding one entry per CDR3 protein. The sample gives about 830,000 distinct CDR3 sequences, around 62% of which show up once; around 30% is in the top ten. The sequenced material came from blood. The receptor set was obtained from a man aged 25 to 45 in good health.

This chain uses TRBV28 with TRBJ2-4; 8 bases map to TRBD1. Germline CDR1 MDHEN, CDR2 SYDVKM. V lost 6 bases and J lost 3; bases outside the gene matches: 7. The CDR3 totals 15 residues. The CDR3, as DNA: TGTGCCAGCAGCCCAGGGGGCGCGGGCAAAAACATTCAGTACTTC. Translated, it gives CASSPGGAGKNIQYF.

The rearrangement uses TRBV4-3 and TRBJ2-3; D may match TRBD1 or TRBD2 (5 bases each). V dropped 4 bases and J dropped 5 bases, with 19 bases sitting between them. Germline CDR1 is LGHNA and CDR2 is YSLEER. This CDR3 has 16 residues. CDR3 residues: CASSPGTQRFGDTQYF. The CDR3 DNA sequence: TGCGCCAGCAGCCCCGGGACCCAGAGGTTCGGAGATACGCAGTATTTT.

V gene TRBV20-1 combines with J gene TRBJ2-1; D may correspond to TRBD1 or TRBD2 (5 bases each). The CDR3 consists of 12 residues. The V gene lost 8 bases and the J gene lost 4 bases, with 12 bases spanning the gap. Germline V gene data show CDR1 as DFQATT and CDR2 as SNEGSKA (reference sequence). The CDR3 spells CSTGTTYNEQFF. CDR3 bases: TGCAGTACCGGGACGACTTACAATGAGCAGTTCTTC.

This clonotype was counted a single time. This chain's CDR3 is CAAGDTQYF. The CDR3 nucleotides read TGTGCAGCCGGAGATACGCAGTATTTT. This chain connects TRBV6-2 or TRBV6-3 to TRBJ2-3; the D is unclear. CDR1 and CDR2 (germline): MNHEY, SVGEGT. The CDR3 runs 9 residues.

The CDR3 sequence: CASTLPRGLRTDTQYF. CDR3 in DNA: TGTGCCAGCACCTTGCCCCGGGGTCTTCGCACAGATACGCAGTATTTT. This chain joins TRBV28 and TRBJ2-3, with D tentatively TRBD2 (5 bases). This CDR3 has 16 residues. The germline V and J ends were trimmed by 7 bases and 1 base, with 18 bases remaining between them. In germline, CDR1 is MDHEN, CDR2 SYDVKM.

The CDR3 region has the DNA TGTGCCAGCAGTGAAGGGGGGCTAGCGGGGAATTACAATGAGCAGTTCTTC. Its protein is CASSEGGLAGNYNEQFF. The rearrangement links TRBV6-1 to TRBJ2-1; 9 positions agree with TRBD2. V trimming: 1 base; J trimming: 4 bases; junction bases outside the gene matches: 8. The CDR3 is 17 residues long. The V gene's germline CDR1 is MNHNS and CDR2 SASEGT.

The gene calls are TRBV4-3 and TRBJ2-7; the match to TRBD1 covers 7 bases. The germline CDR1 and CDR2 sequences are LGHNA and YSLEER. The CDR3 is 14 amino acids. V lost 3 bases and J lost 0; bases outside the gene matches: 2. CDR3 sequence: CASSQTGSSYEQYF. CDR3 DNA sequence: TGCGCCAGCAGCCAGACAGGGAGCTCCTACGAGCAGTACTTC.

The chain employs TRBV12-3 or TRBV12-4 and TRBJ2-7, with a weak D call TRBD2 (6 bases). The J call could be wrong; TRBJ2-5 is a better fit for the DNA end. This CDR3 is built from 13 residues. CDR3 DNA: TGTGCCAGCAGTTTGCGGGATAAAGAGACCCAGTACTTC. This encodes CASSLRDKETQYF.

The rearrangement links TRBV20-1 to TRBJ2-1; 9 nucleotides align to TRBD2. The V and J ends lost 2 bases and 4 bases, in that order; junction bases with no gene match: 12. The CDR3 totals 17 residues. The germline V gene has CDR1 DFQATT and CDR2 SNEGSKA (reference sequence). For the CDR3, the DNA is TGCAGTGCTAGACCCTATGAGCGGGGGGCGTGGTACAATGAGCAGTTCTTC. This translates into CSARPYERGAWYNEQFF.

In this sample, this clonotype turned up a few times. The gene calls are TRBV6-5 and TRBJ2-7; D is possibly TRBD2 (6 bases). Germline V gives CDR1 MNHEY, CDR2 SVGAGI. CDR3 length equals 14 residues. Trimming removed 6 bases at V and 4 bases at J, with 16 bases between. CDR3 residues: CASSTGLSMYEQYF. In nucleotides, the CDR3 is TGTGCCAGCAGCACCGGACTATCTATGTACGAGCAGTACTTC.

A few counts support this clonotype. The CDR3 sequence: CAISGTTTYEQYF. The CDR3 nucleotides are TGTGCCATCTCAGGGACAACGACCTACGAGCAGTACTTC. The chain employs TRBV6-1 and TRBJ2-5; D is possibly TRBD1 (6 bases). The closer fit of TRBJ2-7 to the DNA end suggests the J call may be wrong. The CDR3 is made up of 13 amino acids. Germline assignment: CDR1 MNHNS and CDR2 SASEGT.

CDR3 DNA: TGTGCCAGCAGTGGGGACACGCCCTACGAGCAGTACTTC. As protein: CASSGDTPYEQYF. The gene calls are TRBV6-1 and TRBJ2-4; possibly TRBD1 for D (6 bases). The DNA matches TRBJ2-7 better at its end, which makes the J call doubtful. CDR3 length: 13 residues. Germline V CDR1 and CDR2: MNHNS, SASEGT.

This clonotype was observed a handful of times. The J gene is TRBJ1-1, the V gene TRBV28; D uncertain. Trimming pared 7 bases from V and 4 bases from J, leaving 19 bases between. Germline V gene sequence: CDR1 MDHEN, CDR2 SYDVKM. The CDR3 consists of 15 residues. DNA for the CDR3: TGTGCCAGCACCCCCCCAGACGGACGGGCCACTGAAGCTTTCTTT. Encoded protein: CASTPPDGRATEAFF.

This rearrangement joins TRBV3-1 to TRBJ2-5; 15 nucleotides line up with TRBD2. V lost 3 bases to trimming and J lost 5 bases; unmatched junction nucleotides: 10. This CDR3 has 18 amino acids. Germline-derived CDR1 and CDR2 are LGHDT and YNNKEL (reference sequence). The CDR3 DNA reads TGTGCCAGCAGCCAGAATCTACCGGGACTAGCGGGGGGTGAGACCCAGTACTTC. Protein product: CASSQNLPGLAGGETQYF.

This clonotype showed up just once. The chain links TRBV5-6 to TRBJ1-2; 7 positions agree with TRBD1. Germline V gives CDR1 SGHDT, CDR2 YYEEEE. With V trimmed by 5 bases and J by 2 bases, 9 bases remained unmatched. The CDR3 length is 15 residues. The CDR3 reads CASRDAGGWNYGYTF. CDR3 DNA: TGTGCCAGCAGAGACGCAGGGGGTTGGAACTATGGCTACACCTTC.

This clonotype was seen a handful of times. The chain carries TRBV29-1 and TRBJ2-1; D gene ambiguous. The CDR3 spans 11 residues. V shed 4 bases and J shed 9 bases, with 10 bases lying between them. Germline V CDR1 and CDR2: SQVTM, ANQGSEA. The CDR3, as DNA: TGCAGCGTTGTACGACTGGGTGAGCAGTTCTTC. Translating it yields CSVVRLGEQFF.

The chain has TRBV5-5 and TRBJ2-3; D gene unclear. This CDR3 contains 14 residues. Trimming took 2 bases from V and 2 from J, leaving 9 bases between them. Per the germline V gene, CDR1 is SGHKS and CDR2 is YYEKEE (reference sequence). The CDR3 DNA reads TGTGCCAGCAGCTTTGACACGGACACAGATACGCAGTATTTT. Amino acid sequence: CASSFDTDTDTQYF.

This clonotype has just a few counts. V usage is TRBV28 and J usage is TRBJ2-7; 7 bases fit TRBD1. Germline loops: CDR1 MDHEN, CDR2 SYDVKM. V shed 2 bases, J shed 4 bases, and the junction held 8 bases outside the gene matches. CDR3 size: 15 residues. The CDR3 region is CASSLVTGASYEQYF. CDR3 DNA: TGTGCCAGCAGTTTAGTTACAGGGGCGTCGTACGAGCAGTACTTC.

This clonotype was seen repeatedly, ten times or more. The genes are TRBV6-1 and TRBJ1-2, with 9 bases fitting TRBD1. Germline trimming cut 3 bases from V and 4 bases from J; bases unmatched to any gene: 6. The V gene's germline CDR1 is MNHNS and CDR2 SASEGT. The CDR3 loop spans 15 amino acids. CDR3 sequence (DNA): TGTGCCAGCAGTGAGGAGGGACAGGGCGGCTATGGCTACACCTTC. The encoded protein is CASSEEGQGGYGYTF.

CDR3 region: CATSDFTGGEQFF. DNA for the CDR3: TGTGCCACCAGTGATTTCACGGGCGGGGAGCAGTTCTTC. The chain is built from TRBV24-1 and TRBJ2-1; perhaps TRBD2 as D (5 bases). Trimming took off 1 base at V and 10 bases at J, with 10 bases between the two ends. The CDR3 spans 13 residues. Looked up from germline, CDR1 is KGHDR and CDR2 is SFDVKD.

V and J are TRBV9 and TRBJ2-7; unclear D gene. V lost 0 bases and J 6 bases, leaving 13 bases between the germline ends. CDR1 and CDR2 from the germline V gene are SGDLS and YYNGEE. This CDR3 is built from 14 residues. The CDR3 DNA sequence: TGTGCCAGCAGCGTAGCCTTTGGGTCTCTCGAGCAGTACTTC. Translation: CASSVAFGSLEQYF. Together with reference TRBV9 and TRBJ2-7, the CDR3 gives the full variable domain: DSGVTQTPKHLITATGQRVTLRCSPRSGDLSVYWYQQSLDQGLQFLIQYYNGEERAKGNILERFSAQQFPDLHSELNLSSLELGDSALYFCASSVAFGSLEQYFGPGTRLTVT.

This clonotype has just a few counts. CDR3 loop: CASSLVGQTTDTQYF. The CDR3 DNA reads TGTGCCAGCAGTTTAGTCGGACAGACCACAGATACGCAGTATTTT. The chain has TRBV12-3 or TRBV12-4 and TRBJ2-3; D is possibly TRBD1 (6 bases). There are 15 residues in the CDR3. With 1 base removed from V and 2 bases from J, the gap between germline ends came to 10 bases.

J is TRBJ1-2 and V is TRBV27; TRBD1 agrees at 7 bases. The CDR3 runs to 15 residues. CDR1 and CDR2 from the germline V gene are MNHEY and SMNVEV (reference sequence). Germline trimming cut 2 bases from V and 4 bases from J; bases unmatched to any gene: 7. The CDR3 DNA follows: TGTGCCAGCAGTTTAGCCCCGGGACAGATCTATGGCTACACCTTC. It is translated as CASSLAPGQIYGYTF.

V usage is TRBV5-1 and J usage is TRBJ2-5; 9 bases align to TRBD2. This CDR3 is 17 amino acids long. Germline-derived CDR1 and CDR2 are SGHRS and YFSETQ. The trim removed 0 bases at V and 4 bases at J, leaving 10 bases unmatched. The CDR3 is CASSLGIAGAGGETQYF. In nucleotides, the CDR3 is TGCGCCAGCAGCTTGGGAATAGCGGGGGCCGGGGGAGAGACCCAGTACTTC.

This sequence joins TRBV29-1 and TRBJ2-4, with TRBD2 matching 7 bases. V shed 4 bases and J 7 bases; nucleotides not matched to a gene: 4. Germline lookup yields CDR1 SQVTM and CDR2 ANQGSEA. CDR3 length: 12 residues. The CDR3 here is CSVGDYPNIQYF. CDR3 nucleotides: TGCAGCGTTGGGGACTATCCCAACATTCAGTACTTC.

This rearrangement joins TRBV30 to TRBJ1-2; no reliable D call. Germline V gene sequence: CDR1 GTSNPN, CDR2 SVGIG (reference sequence). The germline V and J ends were trimmed by 8 bases and 2 bases, with 9 bases remaining between them. The CDR3 consists of 11 residues. In DNA, the CDR3 is TGTGCCCTGGGCGGCAACTATGGCTACACCTTC. Translating it yields CALGGNYGYTF. Full variable domain (rest looked up from reference TRBV30 and TRBJ1-2): SQTIHQWPATLVQPVGSPLSLECTVEGTSNPNLYWYRQAAGRGLQLLFYSVGIGQISSEVPQNLSASRPQDRQFILSSKKLLLSDSGFYLCALGGNYGYTFGSGTRLTVV.